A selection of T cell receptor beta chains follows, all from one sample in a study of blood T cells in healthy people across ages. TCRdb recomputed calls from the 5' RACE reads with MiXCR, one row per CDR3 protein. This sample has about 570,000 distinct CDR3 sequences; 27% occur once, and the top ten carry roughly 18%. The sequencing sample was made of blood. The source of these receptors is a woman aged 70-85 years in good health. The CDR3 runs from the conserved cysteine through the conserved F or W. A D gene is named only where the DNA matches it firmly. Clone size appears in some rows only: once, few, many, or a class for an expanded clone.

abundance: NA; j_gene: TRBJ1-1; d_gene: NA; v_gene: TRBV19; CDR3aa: CASSTFTRGPGTEAFF; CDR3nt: TGTGCCAGTAGTACTTTCACGAGGGGCCCGGGCACTGAAGCTTTCTTT
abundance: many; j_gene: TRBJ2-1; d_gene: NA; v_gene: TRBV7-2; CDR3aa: CASSFQSYNEQFF; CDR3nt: TGTGCCAGCAGCTTTCAATCCTACAATGAGCAGTTCTTC
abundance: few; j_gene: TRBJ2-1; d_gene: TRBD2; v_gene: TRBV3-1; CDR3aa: CASRNIAGGHNEQFF; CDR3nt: TGTGCCAGCAGAAATATAGCGGGGGGGCACAATGAGCAGTTCTTC
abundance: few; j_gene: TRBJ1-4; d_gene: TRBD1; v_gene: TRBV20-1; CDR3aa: CSARRQGAYEKLFF; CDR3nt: TGCAGTGCTAGGAGACAGGGGGCATATGAAAAACTGTTTTTT
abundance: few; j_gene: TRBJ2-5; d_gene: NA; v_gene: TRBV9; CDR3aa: CASSVRVGETQYF; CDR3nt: TGTGCCAGCAGCGTCAGGGTTGGGGAGACCCAGTACTTC
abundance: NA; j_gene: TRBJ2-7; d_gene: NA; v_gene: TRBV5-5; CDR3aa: CASSQYLTGTSYEQYF; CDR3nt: TGTGCCAGCAGCCAATACCTGACTGGGACATCCTACGAGCAGTACTTC
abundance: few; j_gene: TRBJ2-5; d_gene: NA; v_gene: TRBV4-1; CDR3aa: CASSQDQALQETQYF; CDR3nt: TGCGCCAGCAGCCAAGATCAGGCCCTGCAAGAGACCCAGTACTTC
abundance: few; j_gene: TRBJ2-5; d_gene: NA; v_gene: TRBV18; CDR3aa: CASSPLTQETQYF; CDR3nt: TGTGCCAGCTCACCTCTTACCCAAGAGACCCAGTACTTC
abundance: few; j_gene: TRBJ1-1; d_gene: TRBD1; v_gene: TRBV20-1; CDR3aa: CSAGTGENAFF; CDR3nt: TGCAGTGCTGGGACAGGGGAGAACGCTTTCTTT
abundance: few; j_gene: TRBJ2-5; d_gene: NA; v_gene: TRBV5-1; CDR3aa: CASSLKGDQETQYF; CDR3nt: TGCGCCAGCAGCTTGAAGGGAGATCAAGAGACCCAGTACTTC
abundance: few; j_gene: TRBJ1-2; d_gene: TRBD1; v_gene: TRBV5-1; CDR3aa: CASSLDEQGAVYGYTF; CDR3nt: TGCGCCAGCAGCTTGGACGAACAGGGGGCAGTCTATGGCTACACCTTC
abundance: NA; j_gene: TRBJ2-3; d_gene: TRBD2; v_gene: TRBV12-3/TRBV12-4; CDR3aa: CASSLGPSGSADTQYF; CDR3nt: TGTGCCAGCAGCCTTGGGCCTAGCGGAAGCGCAGATACGCAGTATTTT
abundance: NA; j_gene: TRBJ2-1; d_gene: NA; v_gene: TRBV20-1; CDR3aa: CSVSENNEQFF; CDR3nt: TGCAGTGTTAGCGAAAACAATGAGCAGTTCTTC
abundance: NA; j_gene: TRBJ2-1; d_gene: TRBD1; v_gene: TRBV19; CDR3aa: CASRRDREGNEQFF; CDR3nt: TGTGCCAGTAGAAGGGACAGGGAGGGCAATGAGCAGTTCTTC
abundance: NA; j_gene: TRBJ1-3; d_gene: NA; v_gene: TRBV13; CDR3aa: CASSLVLGFSGLLSGNTIYF; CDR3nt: TGTGCCAGCAGCTTAGTATTAGGGTTTTCGGGCCTCCTCTCTGGAAACACCATATATTTT
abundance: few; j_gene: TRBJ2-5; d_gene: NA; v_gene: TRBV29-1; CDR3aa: CSVGIQETQYF; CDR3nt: TGCAGCGTTGGCATCCAAGAGACCCAGTACTTC
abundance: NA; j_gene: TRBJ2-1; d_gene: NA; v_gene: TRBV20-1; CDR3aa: CSARDPRTQDNEQSF; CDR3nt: TGCAGTGCTAGAGATCCCAGGACCCAAGACAATGAGCAGTCCTTC
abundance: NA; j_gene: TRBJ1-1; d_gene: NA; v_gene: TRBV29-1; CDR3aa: CSVEAVQRNTEAFF; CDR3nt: TGCAGCGTTGAAGCGGTGCAGAGGAACACTGAAGCTTTCTTT
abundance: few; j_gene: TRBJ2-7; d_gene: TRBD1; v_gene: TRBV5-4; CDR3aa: CASSVGTGGINEQYF; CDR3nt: TGTGCCAGCAGCGTGGGGACAGGGGGCATCAACGAGCAGTACTTC